These 8 T cell receptor beta chains came from one sample sequenced in a study of blood T cell repertoires in COVID-19. Sequenced by immunoSEQ multiplex PCR; TCRdb stores in-frame clones only, minus some. Of tens of thousands of clones detected, 82% appear once; the ten largest clones hold more than 13%. Sequencing was carried out using peripheral blood. These receptors were collected from a human donor in a cohort sampled during active COVID-19.

The chain carries TRBV30 and TRBJ1-4; D gene uncertain. Between the trimmed V and J ends, which lost 0 bases and 8 bases, there was a span of 10 bases. The CDR3 extends over 13 amino acids. Germline CDR1 GTSNPN, CDR2 SVGIG (reference sequence). The CDR3 protein is CAWSVRENEKLFF. CDR3 sequence (DNA): TGTGCCTGGAGTGTAAGGGAGAACGAAAAACTGTTTTTT.

The chain recombines TRBV7-6 with TRBJ1-5; D uncertain. Germline V lookup: CDR1 SGHVS, CDR2 FNYEAQ. V was pared by 0 bases and J by 7 bases, with 16 bases between. This CDR3 contains 16 residues. CDR3 sequence reads: CASSLAGGRERQPQHF. The CDR3 DNA reads TGTGCCAGCAGCTTAGCGGGTGGGAGGGAGAGGCAGCCCCAGCATTTT. The full variable domain, its missing parts supplied by reference TRBV7-6 and TRBJ1-5, is GAGVSQSPRYKVTKRGQDVALRCDPISGHVSLYWYRQALGQGPEFLTYFNYEAQQDKSGLPNDRFSAERPEGSISTLTIQRTEQRDSAMYRCASSLAGGRERQPQHFGDGTRLSIL.

The rearrangement links TRBV7-8 to TRBJ1-1; 9 bases are a match to TRBD1. Germline lookup yields CDR1 SGHVS and CDR2 FQNEAQ. J gave up 6 bases and V 5 bases, and 10 bases lay outside the gene matches. The CDR3 extends over 15 amino acids. CDR3 in amino acids: CASSPAGTGRAEAFF. The CDR3 region has the DNA TGTGCCAGCAGCCCTGCCGGGACAGGGAGGGCTGAAGCTTTCTTT.

J is TRBJ2-1 and V is TRBV18; 12 nucleotides align to TRBD2. Per germline, CDR1 KGHSH and CDR2 LQKENI. J gave up 6 bases and V 1 base, and 4 bases lay outside the gene matches. The CDR3 is 16 residues long. Here the CDR3 DNA reads TGTGCCAGCTCACCACTCGAACTAGCGGGAGGCAATGAGCAGTTCTTC. Translated, it gives CASSPLELAGGNEQFF.

The V gene is TRBV5-1, the J gene TRBJ1-5; D is perhaps TRBD1 (5 bases). CDR1 and CDR2 (germline): SGHRS, YFSETQ. V lost 4 bases and J 2 bases, leaving 13 bases between the germline ends. The CDR3 length is 15 residues. The CDR3 bases are TGCGCCAGCAGCCTGACGTGGGGCGGCAATCAGCCCCAGCATTTT. Translation gives CASSLTWGGNQPQHF. The variable domain in full, with the rest retrieved from reference TRBV5-1 and TRBJ1-5, is KAGVTQTPRYLIKTRGQQVTLSCSPISGHRSVSWYQQTPGQGLQFLFEYFSETQRNKGNFPGRFSGRQFSNSRSEMNVSTLELGDSALYLCASSLTWGGNQPQHFGDGTRLSIL.

The rearrangement uses TRBV2 and TRBJ1-2; 9 nucleotides line up with TRBD1. V gave up 2 bases and J gave up 6 bases; unmatched junction bases: 7. This CDR3 has 15 amino acids. In germline, CDR1 is SNHLY, CDR2 FYNNEI. The CDR3 nucleotides are TGTGCCAGCAGTGAAAACAGGGGGCCAAGTCATGGCTACACCTTC. Translated, it gives CASSENRGPSHGYTF.

CDR3 loop: CASSLGGRGENTIYF. CDR3 nucleotides: TGTGCCAGCAGCTTAGGAGGCAGGGGGGAAAACACCATATATTTT. The chain has TRBV7-8 and TRBJ1-3, with 7 bases matching TRBD1. There are 15 residues in the CDR3. Germline CDR1 SGHVS, CDR2 FQNEAQ. After removal of 1 base from V and 6 bases from J, the junction contained 6 bases not matched to a gene. The variable domain in full, completed from reference TRBV7-8 and TRBJ1-3, reads GAGVSQSPRYKVAKRGQDVALRCDPISGHVSLFWYQQALGQGPEFLTYFQNEAQLDKSGLPSDRFFAERPEGSVSTLKIQRTQQEDSAVYLCASSLGGRGENTIYFGEGSWLTVV.

The chain uses TRBV5-1 and TRBJ2-7; 10 nucleotides line up with TRBD1. V trimming: 3 bases; J trimming: 12 bases; junction bases outside the gene matches: 9. Germline CDR1 SGHRS, CDR2 YFSETQ. CDR3 length: 13 residues. This CDR3 reads CASSWGTGERVYF. DNA for the CDR3: TGCGCCAGCAGCTGGGGGACAGGGGAACGGGTGTACTTC. The variable domain in full, with the rest retrieved from reference TRBV5-1 and TRBJ2-7, is KAGVTQTPRYLIKTRGQQVTLSCSPISGHRSVSWYQQTPGQGLQFLFEYFSETQRNKGNFPGRFSGRQFSNSRSEMNVSTLELGDSALYLCASSWGTGERVYFGPGTRLTVT.